This T cell receptor (beta chain) stems from a study of T cells in localized non-small cell lung cancer. This clone has more than one count but fewer than ten. The repertoire was sequenced with immunoSEQ multiplex PCR; TCRdb's copy has only in-frame clones and lacks some. The table lists roughly 48,000 clones, approximately 77% of them singletons, with around 17% in the top ten. The CDR3 is made up of 15 amino acids. V gave up 5 bases and J gave up 3 bases, with 16 bases separating them. CDR1 MNHEY and CDR2 SMNVEV come from the germline V gene (reference sequence). The clonotype originates from a man aged 40 to 70 with stage I squamous cell lung carcinoma. This rearrangement joins TRBV27 to TRBJ1-1, with D maybe TRBD1 (5 bases). Sequenced material: peripheral blood, taken before any cancer treatment. CDR3: CASSPQVRQYTEAFF. CDR3 nucleotide sequence: TGTGCCAGCAGTCCACAAGTCCGACAGTACACTGAAGCTTTCTTT.